This T cell receptor (beta chain) was profiled in a study of T-cell memory formation after mild COVID-19. V was cut by 2 bases and J by 2 bases, with 7 bases left in between. The CDR3 sequence is 14 residues long. The study's findings and limits: Mostly located in CM and EM were contracting CD4+ clones, with contracting CD8+ clones located in EMRA.

A few counts support this clonotype. Its antigen is undetermined. Using its own MiXCR run on the 5' RACE reads, TCRdb lists one record per CDR3 protein. Of around 250,000 distinct CDR3 sequences in the sample, over 15% were seen once. This sequence originates from an adult woman who had mild COVID-19 (a few samples of this study predate the infection). Cell type and time point are not known. The genes are TRBV12-3 or TRBV12-4 and TRBJ1-5; D ambiguous. The sequenced sample consisted of PBMCs or a T cell subset sorted from them (not recorded which). The CDR3: CASSLFDGNQPQHF. The CDR3 nucleotides are TGTGCCAGCAGTTTATTCGATGGCAATCAGCCCCAGCATTTT.